A single sample is the source of the 24 T cell receptor beta chains below, sequenced in a study of CD8 T cells in Susac syndrome. The authors reverse transcribed roughly 0.5 to 1 ug RNA with random hexamers. TCRdb re-derived calls from the immunoSEQ multiplex PCR reads in MiXCR, one entry per CDR3 protein. The repertoire has nearly 70,000 distinct CDR3 sequences, roughly 94% of them found once; the top ten carry roughly 0.25%. Specimen: CD8+ T cells from PBMCs. Source of these receptors: a human donor in good health.

The chain carries TRBV28 and TRBJ1-2; 9 bases are shared with TRBD1. Germline CDR1 reads MDHEN; CDR2 reads SYDVKM. The V gene end was trimmed by 5 bases and the J gene end by 8 bases; junction bases not matched to a gene: 9. The CDR3 sequence is 14 residues long. The CDR3 region has the DNA TGTGCCAGCAGTCGATTGGACAGGGGAGGAGGCTACACCTTC. Translated: CASSRLDRGGGYTF.

The genes are TRBV30 and TRBJ2-7; D is ambiguous. Germline CDR1 GTSNPN, CDR2 SVGIG (reference sequence). This CDR3 has 11 residues. Trimming removed 1 base from V and 4 bases from J, with 5 bases in between. CDR3 region: CAWSEVYEQYF. As DNA, the CDR3 is TGTGCCTGGAGTGAAGTGTACGAGCAGTACTTC. Full variable domain (outside the CDR3, taken from reference TRBV30 and TRBJ2-7): SQTIHQWPATLVQPVGSPLSLECTVEGTSNPNLYWYRQAAGRGLQLLFYSVGIGQISSEVPQNLSASRPQDRQFILSSKKLLLSDSGFYLCAWSEVYEQYFGPGTRLTVT.

This rearrangement joins TRBV28 to TRBJ2-3, with TRBD1 matching over 8 bases. V lost 7 bases, J lost 5 bases, and 11 bases stayed unmatched. The CDR3 contains 15 residues. Germline V lookup: CDR1 MDHEN, CDR2 SYDVKM. The CDR3 here is CASTISRQGQDTQYF. CDR3 DNA: TGTGCCAGCACCATTTCGCGACAGGGGCAAGATACGCAGTATTTT.

V and J are TRBV5-1 and TRBJ2-7, with D uncertain. This CDR3 contains 14 residues. Per germline, CDR1 SGHRS and CDR2 YFSETQ. Trimming left V 0 bases short and J 3 bases short, with 10 bases between. The CDR3 loop is CASSLASSGYEQYF. CDR3 bases: TGCGCCAGCAGCTTGGCGAGCTCAGGCTACGAGCAGTACTTC.

The chain is built from TRBV5-1 and TRBJ1-2, with D possibly TRBD1 on 6 matching bases. The CDR3 length is 15 residues. V lost 5 bases and J lost 8, with 22 bases in between. Germline V gene lookup returns CDR1 SGHRS and CDR2 YFSETQ. The CDR3 loop reads CASREARDTASGYTF. CDR3 DNA: TGCGCCAGCAGGGAAGCCCGGGACACCGCCTCGGGCTACACCTTC.

This sequence joins TRBV12-3 or TRBV12-4 and TRBJ2-1; maybe TRBD2 (7 bases). CDR3 length: 13 residues. With 7 bases removed from V and 9 bases from J, the gap between germline ends came to 16 bases. The chain's CDR3 is CASKGGQLSEQFF. Written as DNA, the CDR3 is TGTGCCAGCAAGGGGGGGCAGTTAAGTGAGCAGTTCTTC.

V usage is TRBV20-1 and J usage is TRBJ2-3; TRBD2 matches at 13 bases. Losses at the gene ends were 0 bases for V and 3 bases for J; bases not matched to a gene: 6. Germline V gene data show CDR1 as DFQATT and CDR2 as SNEGSKA (reference sequence). The CDR3 has 17 amino acids. The CDR3 nucleotides are TGCAGTGCTAGAGATTTGGGACTAGCGGGGTCAACAGATACGCAGTATTTT. Its translation: CSARDLGLAGSTDTQYF.

This rearrangement joins TRBV12-3 or TRBV12-4 to TRBJ2-1, with 8 bases matching TRBD1. There are 14 residues in the CDR3. The junction had 9 bases not matched to a gene; V was cut back by 5 bases and J by 9 bases. The CDR3 is CASSPSPTGVEQFF. CDR3 nucleotide sequence: TGTGCCAGCAGTCCCTCCCCGACAGGGGTTGAGCAGTTCTTC.

The V and J genes are TRBV5-1 and TRBJ1-1; D not certain. CDR3 size: 15 residues. Germline-derived CDR1 and CDR2 are SGHRS and YFSETQ. V dropped 0 bases and J dropped 8 bases, with 17 bases sitting between them. CDR3 sequence reads: CASSLAWRQREEAFF. The DNA for the CDR3 is TGCGCCAGCAGCTTGGCTTGGCGGCAGCGGGAAGAAGCTTTCTTT.

This rearrangement joins TRBV19 to TRBJ1-2, with 8 bases aligning to TRBD1. The V gene's germline CDR1 is LNHDA and CDR2 SQIVND (reference sequence). The CDR3 covers 15 residues. Trimming cost V 4 bases and J 0 bases; bases outside gene matches: 4. DNA of the CDR3: TGTGCCAGTAGTACAGGGGGCTTTTCTAACTATGGCTACACCTTC. It encodes CASSTGGFSNYGYTF.

The chain is built from TRBV29-1 and TRBJ2-2; D possibly corresponds to TRBD2 (6 bases). V was trimmed by 5 bases and J by 4 bases, leaving 17 bases between them. The CDR3 covers 15 residues. CDR1 is SQVTM, CDR2 ANQGSEA, per germline. CDR3 sequence (DNA): TGCAGCGTTTCCGGGGTACTAGCCCCCACCGGGGAGCTGTTTTTT. It specifies CSVSGVLAPTGELFF.

This clonotype has just one count. V usage is TRBV13 and J usage is TRBJ2-5; 7 positions agree with TRBD1. J was trimmed by 3 bases and V by 7 bases; bases with no gene match: 8. Per the germline V gene, CDR1 is PRHDT and CDR2 is FYEKMQ (reference sequence). This CDR3 spans 14 amino acids. DNA of the CDR3: TGTGCCAGCACCAATAGGGACAGTGAAGAGACCCAGTACTTC. It yields the protein CASTNRDSEETQYF.

V usage is TRBV4-2 and J usage is TRBJ1-6; D is undetermined. The CDR3 is 16 residues long. Germline V gives CDR1 LGHNA, CDR2 YNFKEQ. V lost 0 bases and J 4 bases, leaving 10 bases between the germline ends. CDR3 in amino acids: CASSQDRAGYNSPLHF. The CDR3 DNA is TGTGCCAGCAGCCAAGATCGCGCAGGATATAATTCACCCCTCCACTTT.

This chain uses TRBV29-1 with TRBJ2-5; no clear D. Germline V gives CDR1 SQVTM, CDR2 ANQGSEA. The CDR3 extends over 14 amino acids. The V gene lost 1 base and the J gene lost 0 bases, with 9 bases spanning the gap. The CDR3 here is CSVEAGSHQETQYF. The CDR3 DNA follows: TGCAGCGTTGAAGCGGGTTCACACCAAGAGACCCAGTACTTC. Combining the CDR3 with reference TRBV29-1 and TRBJ2-5 gives the whole variable domain SAVISQKPSRDICQRGTSLTIQCQVDSQVTMMFWYRQQPGQSLTLIATANQGSEATYESGFVIDKFPISRPNLTFSTLTVSNMSPEDSSIYLCSVEAGSHQETQYFGPGTRLLVL.

The chain has TRBV3-1 and TRBJ1-2; 8 bases align to TRBD1. The CDR3 is 15 amino acids. The junction had 8 bases not matched to a gene; V was cut back by 2 bases and J by 6 bases. In germline, CDR1 is LGHDT, CDR2 YNNKEL (reference sequence). The CDR3: CASSQLTQGAHGYTF. The DNA of the CDR3 is TGTGCCAGCAGCCAATTAACCCAGGGGGCGCATGGCTACACCTTC.

This chain links TRBV5-8 with TRBJ1-1; no firm D call. Between the trimmed V and J ends, which lost 0 bases and 2 bases, there was a span of 17 bases. The germline V gene encodes CDR1 SGHTS and CDR2 YDEGEE. The CDR3 totals 17 residues. The DNA of the CDR3 is TGTGCCAGCAGCTTGGGAACGCTGCTATTGGGAAACACTGAAGCTTTCTTT. Translation: CASSLGTLLLGNTEAFF.

The chain links TRBV20-1 to TRBJ2-7; D call uncertain. Germline V CDR1 and CDR2: DFQATT, SNEGSKA (reference sequence). V was clipped by 1 base and J by 3 bases, with 16 bases between them. The CDR3 covers 15 residues. Written as DNA, the CDR3 is TGCAGTGCTAGAGGCAGGCAAACTGTGGGCTACGAGCAGTACTTC. Translating gives CSARGRQTVGYEQYF.

This clonotype has only one observation. This sequence joins TRBV15 and TRBJ2-3; D is uncertain. There are 12 residues in the CDR3. The V gene's germline CDR1 is LNHNV and CDR2 YYDKDF (reference sequence). Trimming cost V 5 bases and J 3 bases, with 6 bases left between them. CDR3 loop: CATSPQTDTQYF. The CDR3 DNA reads TGTGCCACCAGCCCCCAAACAGATACGCAGTATTTT.

The chain recombines TRBV3-1 with TRBJ2-1, with a tentative D call TRBD2 (6 bases). Trimming shortened V by 4 bases and J by 8 bases, and 18 bases separated the two germline ends. Germline CDR1 reads LGHDT; CDR2 reads YNNKEL (reference sequence). The CDR3 is made up of 15 amino acids. As DNA, the CDR3 is TGTGCCAGCAGCCCAGCTTACGGGGGTCTGTATGAGCAGTTCTTC. This gives the protein CASSPAYGGLYEQFF.

The rearrangement uses TRBV6-2 or TRBV6-3 and TRBJ2-5; 9 bases agree with TRBD2. The CDR3 covers 13 residues. The V gene's germline CDR1 is MNHEY and CDR2 SVGEGT. J lost 5 bases, V lost 8 bases, and 6 bases had no gene match. CDR3 bases: TGTGCCAGCGGGACTAGCTCACAGGAGACCCAGTACTTC. It codes for CASGTSSQETQYF.

The chain is built from TRBV7-3 and TRBJ2-7; a possible D gene is TRBD2 (7 bases). V gave up 5 bases and J gave up 2 bases, with 16 bases separating them. Germline CDR1 and CDR2: SGHTA and FQGTGA. The CDR3 spans 15 residues. The CDR3 nucleotides read TGTGCCAGCAGCCCCGGGGGCGGGGGTGCCTACGAGCAGTACTTC. Translation: CASSPGGGGAYEQYF.

The rearrangement joins TRBV29-1 to TRBJ2-7; TRBD1 aligns across 10 bases. The CDR3 is 13 amino acids. With 4 bases clipped from V and 5 bases from J, the junction kept 5 bases outside the gene matches. Germline values: CDR1 SQVTM, CDR2 ANQGSEA. Here the CDR3 DNA reads TGCAGCGTTGCTCCCGGGACAGGGGACGAGCAGTACTTC. Translating it yields CSVAPGTGDEQYF.

The chain has TRBV5-1 and TRBJ2-3; 7 bases fit TRBD1. CDR1 and CDR2 from the germline V gene are SGHRS and YFSETQ. The CDR3 contains 16 residues. Trimming at V came to 6 bases and at J to 2 bases, leaving 12 bases not matched to a gene. The CDR3 nucleotides read TGCGCCAGCACCATTCAGGGGGTCCTTACCACAGATACGCAGTATTTT. Residues: CASTIQGVLTTDTQYF.

This sequence joins TRBV20-1 and TRBJ2-7; perhaps TRBD2 as D (6 bases). The V and J ends lost 0 bases and 4 bases respectively, with 10 bases between them. This CDR3 has 13 amino acids. The germline gives CDR1 DFQATT, CDR2 SNEGSKA (reference sequence). The CDR3 bases are TGCAGTGCTAGAGATCTGACTAGATACGAGCAGTACTTC. Protein: CSARDLTRYEQYF.